The 10 T cell receptor beta chains below all came from one sample that was sequenced in a study of blood T cell repertoires in COVID-19. Measured with immunoSEQ multiplex PCR; TCRdb has only the in-frame clones, and not every one. The data hold hundreds of thousands of clones, with 80% to 90% observed a single time. Input material: peripheral blood. The source of these receptors is an older woman with COVID-19, enrolled during active disease.

In DNA, the CDR3 is TGCGCCAGCAGCGACCAGAGGATGGGCACAGATACGCAGTATTTT. Its translation: CASSDQRMGTDTQYF. This rearrangement joins TRBV10-2 to TRBJ2-3; D gene uncertain. V lost 6 bases to trimming and J lost 1 base, with 14 bases between them. CDR3 length: 15 residues. Germline CDR1 reads WSHSY; CDR2 reads SAAADI.

The chain recombines TRBV7-6 with TRBJ2-5, with 8 bases lining up with TRBD2. The CDR3 consists of 15 residues. Germline V lookup: CDR1 SGHVS, CDR2 FNYEAQ. The V segment lost 5 bases and the J segment 1 base; nucleotides outside the gene matches: 6. In DNA, the CDR3 is TGTGCCAGCAGCCGACGGGGGGGGACCCAAGAGACCCAGTACTTC. Its translation: CASSRRGGTQETQYF.

This chain connects TRBV7-2 to TRBJ1-2; 11 bases fit TRBD1. Looked up from germline, CDR1 is SGHTA and CDR2 is FQGNSA. V lost 1 base, J lost 5 bases, and 6 bases stayed unmatched. The CDR3 is 16 amino acids. Written as DNA, the CDR3 is TGTGCCAGCAGCTTAGGGACAGGGGGCTCAAAGTATGGCTACACCTTC. Translating it yields CASSLGTGGSKYGYTF.

CDR3 in amino acids: CASSLSGGAPGTDTQYF. The CDR3 coding sequence is TGCGCCAGCAGCTTGAGCGGGGGGGCACCAGGCACAGATACGCAGTATTTT. The chain has TRBV5-1 and TRBJ2-3, with 10 bases identical to TRBD2. Germline lookup yields CDR1 SGHRS and CDR2 YFSETQ. The CDR3 length is 17 residues. Trimming removed 1 base from V and 1 base from J; junction bases left unmatched: 6.

This clone was detected a few times. The V and J genes are TRBV5-4 and TRBJ1-2; the D gene is possibly TRBD1 (6 bases). V was clipped by 0 bases and J by 4 bases, with 10 bases between them. Germline assignment: CDR1 SGHNT and CDR2 YYREEE (reference sequence). The CDR3 is 14 residues long. The CDR3 coding sequence is TGTGCCAGCAGCTTGGCAGGGGTGCGCTATGGCTACACCTTC. Its protein product is CASSLAGVRYGYTF.

The chain carries TRBV30 and TRBJ1-5; 10 nucleotides align to TRBD1. The CDR3 contains 15 residues. V trimming: 3 bases; J trimming: 4 bases; junction bases outside the gene matches: 6. Germline V gene lookup returns CDR1 GTSNPN and CDR2 SVGIG (reference sequence). The CDR3 region has the DNA TGTGCCTGGAGCCCGGGACAGGGGAGGAATCAGCCCCAGCATTTT. Translation: CAWSPGQGRNQPQHF.

The CDR3 protein is CASRYKEGTEAFF. Here the CDR3 DNA reads TGTGCCAGCAGGTATAAGGAGGGGACTGAAGCTTTCTTT. The J gene is TRBJ1-1, the V gene TRBV4-2; TRBD1 might be the D (5 bases). V lost 6 bases and J lost 5, with 13 bases in between. In germline, CDR1 is LGHNA, CDR2 YNFKEQ. This CDR3 comprises 13 residues.

This clone was seen only once. V is TRBV25-1 and J is TRBJ1-2; 9 bases are a match to TRBD1. Germline lookup yields CDR1 MGHDK and CDR2 SYGVNS. The J segment lost 0 bases and the V segment lost 5 bases, leaving 7 bases of the junction unmatched. The CDR3 spans 16 residues. The CDR3 DNA follows: TGTGCCAGCAGTATACAGGGGGCGTCTGCTAACTATGGCTACACCTTC. This gives the protein CASSIQGASANYGYTF.

The genes are TRBV7-2 and TRBJ2-2; 8 bases agree with TRBD1. Per germline, CDR1 SGHTA and CDR2 FQGNSA. The V and J ends lost 6 bases and 1 base, in that order; junction bases with no gene match: 4. The CDR3 extends over 15 amino acids. CDR3 sequence: CASRRGTGNTGELFF. DNA of the CDR3: TGTGCCAGCAGGCGAGGGACAGGGAACACCGGGGAGCTGTTTTTT.

The rearrangement joins TRBV6-6 to TRBJ2-1, with 7 bases aligning to TRBD2. CDR3 size: 19 residues. Trimming at V came to 5 bases and at J to 6 bases, leaving 22 bases not matched to a gene. Germline V CDR1 and CDR2: MNHNY, SVGAGI (reference sequence). CDR3 bases: TGTGCCAGCAGTCCCCTCCGCGCGGGGGTGATGATGGGAATCAATGAGCAGTTCTTC. This codes for CASSPLRAGVMMGINEQFF.